The 11 T cell receptor beta chains below all came from one sample that was sequenced in a study of cytomegalovirus exposure and HLA in healthy donors. Clones were read by immunoSEQ multiplex PCR, and TCRdb kept only the in-frame ones, dropping some. The table has some 210,000 clones, roughly 80% seen once. The sequencing sample was made of PBMCs. Source of these receptors: a young woman in good health and CMV-seronegative.

The gene calls are TRBV10-1 and TRBJ2-7, with D uncertain. The CDR3 totals 12 residues. Trimming shortened V by 3 bases and J by 1 base, and 4 bases separated the two germline ends. CDR1 and CDR2 from the germline V gene are WNHNN and SYGVQD (reference sequence). CDR3: CASSETSYEQYF. The CDR3 nucleotides read TGCGCCAGCAGTGAAACATCCTACGAGCAGTACTTC.

The chain links TRBV6-6 to TRBJ1-1; tentative D call: TRBD1 (6 bases). Germline V gives CDR1 MNHNY, CDR2 SVGAGI (reference sequence). The CDR3 totals 13 residues. V shed 6 bases and J shed 4 bases, with 12 bases lying between them. The CDR3 loop reads CASSYRVSTEAFF. The CDR3 nucleotides are TGTGCCAGCAGCTACAGGGTTTCCACTGAAGCTTTCTTT.

The chain is built from TRBV30 and TRBJ1-4; D unresolved. CDR3 length: 15 residues. CDR1 and CDR2 from the germline V gene are GTSNPN and SVGIG (reference sequence). V lost 4 bases and J lost 6, with 18 bases in between. CDR3 coding DNA: TGTGCCTGGACTATACCCGAGGTCCCTCATGAAAAACTGTTTTTT. Translating it yields CAWTIPEVPHEKLFF. The whole variable domain, filled in from reference TRBV30 and TRBJ1-4, reads SQTIHQWPATLVQPVGSPLSLECTVEGTSNPNLYWYRQAAGRGLQLLFYSVGIGQISSEVPQNLSASRPQDRQFILSSKKLLLSDSGFYLCAWTIPEVPHEKLFFGSGTQLSVL.

This clone was seen a single time. This chain links TRBV5-1 with TRBJ2-2; TRBD2 aligns across 8 bases. The CDR3 runs 15 residues. The germline gives CDR1 SGHRS, CDR2 YFSETQ. V trimming: 1 base; J trimming: 1 base; junction bases outside the gene matches: 0. The CDR3 DNA sequence: TGCGCCAGCAGCTTGACTAGCGGGAACACCGGGGAGCTGTTTTTT. Amino acids: CASSLTSGNTGELFF.

This chain uses TRBV6-5 with TRBJ2-6, with D perhaps TRBD1 (6 bases). The CDR3 has 14 residues. Per germline, CDR1 MNHEY and CDR2 SVGAGI. V was shortened by 8 bases and J by 2 bases, with 10 bases between the two germline ends. CDR3 loop: CASRQGTGANVLTF. Written as DNA, the CDR3 is TGTGCCAGCCGGCAGGGGACTGGGGCCAACGTCCTGACTTTC.

The rearrangement links TRBV6-6 to TRBJ1-1; D not certain. Trimming removed 4 bases from V and 5 bases from J, with 17 bases in between. Germline CDR1 is MNHNY and CDR2 is SVGAGI (reference sequence). CDR3 size: 15 residues. The chain's CDR3 is CASSLATSVGTEAFF. CDR3 in DNA: TGTGCCAGCAGTTTAGCCACATCTGTTGGGACTGAAGCTTTCTTT.

The chain is built from TRBV5-5 and TRBJ1-5; no clear D. The V end was cut by 4 bases, the J end by 2 bases, with 10 bases between. Germline V gives CDR1 SGHKS, CDR2 YYEKEE (reference sequence). This CDR3 contains 14 residues. The CDR3 region has the DNA TGTGCCAGCAGCCGGCAGACGCGCAATCAGCCCCAGCATTTT. As protein: CASSRQTRNQPQHF. The full variable domain, rest sourced from reference TRBV5-5 and TRBJ1-5, is DAGVTQSPTHLIKTRGQQVTLRCSPISGHKSVSWYQQVLGQGPQFIFQYYEKEERGRGNFPDRFSARQFPNYSSELNVNALLLGDSALYLCASSRQTRNQPQHFGDGTRLSIL.

The chain has TRBV11-2 and TRBJ2-7; 8 nucleotides agree with TRBD1. V lost 4 bases to trimming and J lost 2 bases; unmatched junction nucleotides: 4. There are 14 residues in the CDR3. Germline V gene data show CDR1 as SGHAT and CDR2 as FQNNGV. This CDR3 reads CASSSTGGAYEQYF. CDR3 DNA sequence: TGTGCCAGCAGCTCCACAGGGGGAGCCTACGAGCAGTACTTC.

The genes are TRBV19 and TRBJ2-7; 13 positions agree with TRBD2. In germline, CDR1 is LNHDA, CDR2 SQIVND (reference sequence). V was clipped by 6 bases and J by 6 bases; unmatched bases: 8. The CDR3 length is 15 residues. The CDR3 loop is CASRRGTSGISEQYF. In nucleotides, the CDR3 is TGTGCCAGTAGGCGGGGGACTAGCGGGATCTCCGAGCAGTACTTC. Full variable domain (remainder filled in from reference TRBV19 and TRBJ2-7): DGGITQSPKYLFRKEGQNVTLSCEQNLNHDAMYWYRQDPGQGLRLIYYSQIVNDFQKGDIAEGYSVSREKKESFPLTVTSAQKNPTAFYLCASRRGTSGISEQYFGPGTRLTVT.

In this sample, this clone turned up a few times. The chain couples TRBV6-1 to TRBJ2-1; no reliable D call. The V end lost 2 bases, the J end lost 2 bases, and 13 bases lay between the germline ends. Per germline, CDR1 MNHNS and CDR2 SASEGT. The CDR3 extends over 16 amino acids. DNA of the CDR3: TGTGCCAGCAGTGAATCGGTCAGCCTTACCTACAATGAGCAGTTCTTC. Its protein product is CASSESVSLTYNEQFF.

This clone was seen once. The CDR3 region is CASSLEGGPYYEQYF. CDR3 nucleotide sequence: TGCGCCAGCAGCTTGGAGGGGGGCCCATACTACGAGCAGTACTTC. The rearrangement links TRBV5-1 to TRBJ2-7; perhaps D is TRBD1 or TRBD2 (6 bases each). V was cut by 0 bases and J by 3 bases, with 13 bases left in between. The CDR3 has 15 residues. Per the germline V gene, CDR1 is SGHRS and CDR2 is YFSETQ.